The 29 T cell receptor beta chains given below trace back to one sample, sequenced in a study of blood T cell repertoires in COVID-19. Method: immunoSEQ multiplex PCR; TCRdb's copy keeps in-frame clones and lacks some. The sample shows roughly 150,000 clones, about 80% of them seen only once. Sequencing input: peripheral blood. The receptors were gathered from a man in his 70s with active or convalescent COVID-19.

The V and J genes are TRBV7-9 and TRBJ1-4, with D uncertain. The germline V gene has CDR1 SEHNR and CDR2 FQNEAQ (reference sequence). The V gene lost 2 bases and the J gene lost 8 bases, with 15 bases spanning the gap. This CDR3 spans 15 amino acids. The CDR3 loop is CASSLRPGKAEKLFF. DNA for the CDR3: TGTGCCAGCAGCTTAAGGCCAGGCAAAGCCGAAAAACTGTTTTTT.

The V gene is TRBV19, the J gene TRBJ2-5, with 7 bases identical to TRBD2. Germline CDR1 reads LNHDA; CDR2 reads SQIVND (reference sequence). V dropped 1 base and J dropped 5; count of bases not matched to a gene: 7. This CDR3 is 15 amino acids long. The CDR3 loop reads CASSIGGSDSETQYF. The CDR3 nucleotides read TGTGCCAGTAGTATAGGCGGGAGCGATTCGGAGACCCAGTACTTC.

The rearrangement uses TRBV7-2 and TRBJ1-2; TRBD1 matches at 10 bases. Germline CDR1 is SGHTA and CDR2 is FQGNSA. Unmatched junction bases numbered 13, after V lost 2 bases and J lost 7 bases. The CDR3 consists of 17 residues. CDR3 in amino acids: CASSLKPPGTGVGGYTF. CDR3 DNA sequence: TGTGCCAGCAGCTTAAAACCACCGGGGACAGGGGTCGGTGGCTACACCTTC.

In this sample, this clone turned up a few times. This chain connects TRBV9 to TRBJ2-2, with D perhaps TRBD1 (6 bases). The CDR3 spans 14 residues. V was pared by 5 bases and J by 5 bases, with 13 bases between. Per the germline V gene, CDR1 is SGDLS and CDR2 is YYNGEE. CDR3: CASRLTGATGELFF. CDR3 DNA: TGTGCCAGCAGACTGACAGGTGCAACCGGGGAGCTGTTTTTT.

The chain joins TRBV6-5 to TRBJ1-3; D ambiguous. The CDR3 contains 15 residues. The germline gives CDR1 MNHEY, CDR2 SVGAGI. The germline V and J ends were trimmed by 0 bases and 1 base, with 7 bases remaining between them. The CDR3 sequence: CASSYSLRSGNTIYF. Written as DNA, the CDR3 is TGTGCCAGCAGTTACTCCCTGAGGTCTGGAAACACCATATATTTT.

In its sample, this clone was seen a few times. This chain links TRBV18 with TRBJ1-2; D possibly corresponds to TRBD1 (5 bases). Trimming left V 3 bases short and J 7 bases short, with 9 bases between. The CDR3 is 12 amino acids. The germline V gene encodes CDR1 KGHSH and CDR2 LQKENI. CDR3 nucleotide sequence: TGTGCCAGCTCACCGGTCGGGGGTGGCTACACCTTC. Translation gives CASSPVGGGYTF.

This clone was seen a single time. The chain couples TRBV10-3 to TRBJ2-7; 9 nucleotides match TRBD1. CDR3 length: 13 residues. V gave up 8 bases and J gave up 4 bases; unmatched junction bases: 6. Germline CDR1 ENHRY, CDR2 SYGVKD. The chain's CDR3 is CAIGGTGPYEQYF. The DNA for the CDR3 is TGTGCCATCGGTGGGACAGGGCCTTACGAGCAGTACTTC.

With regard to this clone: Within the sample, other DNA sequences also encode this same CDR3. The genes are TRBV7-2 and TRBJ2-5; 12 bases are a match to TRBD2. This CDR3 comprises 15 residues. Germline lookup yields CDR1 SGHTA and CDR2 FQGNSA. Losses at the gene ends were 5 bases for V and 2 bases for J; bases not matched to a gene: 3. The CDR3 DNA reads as TGTGCCAGCAGCCAAGGACTAGCGGGACAAGAGACCCAGTACTTC. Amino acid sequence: CASSQGLAGQETQYF. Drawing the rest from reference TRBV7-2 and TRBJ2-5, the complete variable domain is GAGVSQSPSNKVTEKGKDVELRCDPISGHTALYWYRQSLGQGLEFLIYFQGNSAPDKSGLPSDRFSAERTGGSVSTLTIQRTQQEDSAVYLCASSQGLAGQETQYFGPGTRLLVL.

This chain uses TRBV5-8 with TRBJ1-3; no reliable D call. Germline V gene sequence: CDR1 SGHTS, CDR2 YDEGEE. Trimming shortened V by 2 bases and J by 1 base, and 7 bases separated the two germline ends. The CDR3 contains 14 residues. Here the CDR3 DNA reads TGTGCCAGCAGCTTTGGCCGATCTGGAAACACCATATATTTT. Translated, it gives CASSFGRSGNTIYF.

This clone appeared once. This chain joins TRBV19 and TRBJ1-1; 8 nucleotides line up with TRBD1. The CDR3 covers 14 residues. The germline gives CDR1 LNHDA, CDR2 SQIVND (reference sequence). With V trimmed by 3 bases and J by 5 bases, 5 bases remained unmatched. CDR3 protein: CASSMGRGLTEAFF. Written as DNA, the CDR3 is TGTGCCAGTAGTATGGGCAGGGGGCTTACTGAAGCTTTCTTT.

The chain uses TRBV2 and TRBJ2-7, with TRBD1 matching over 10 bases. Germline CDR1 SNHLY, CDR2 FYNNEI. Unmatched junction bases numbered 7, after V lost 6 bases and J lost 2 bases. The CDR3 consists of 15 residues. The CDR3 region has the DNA TGTGCCAGCAGAAGACAGGGGGCTTTTACCTACGAGCAGTACTTC. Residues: CASRRQGAFTYEQYF.

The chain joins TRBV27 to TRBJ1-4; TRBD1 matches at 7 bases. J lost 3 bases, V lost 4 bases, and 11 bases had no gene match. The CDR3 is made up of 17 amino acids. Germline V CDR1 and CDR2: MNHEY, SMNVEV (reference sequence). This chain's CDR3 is CASSSLRQGEANEKLFF. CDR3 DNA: TGTGCCAGCAGTTCCCTAAGACAGGGTGAAGCTAATGAAAAACTGTTTTTT.

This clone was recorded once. The CDR3: CASSFFSNTEAFF. In nucleotides, the CDR3 is TGTGCCAGCAGCTTTTTTAGTAACACTGAAGCTTTCTTT. The chain joins TRBV7-3 to TRBJ1-1; D not resolved. The V and J ends lost 3 bases and 2 bases respectively, with 7 bases between them. Germline V gives CDR1 SGHTA, CDR2 FQGTGA. The CDR3 extends over 13 amino acids.

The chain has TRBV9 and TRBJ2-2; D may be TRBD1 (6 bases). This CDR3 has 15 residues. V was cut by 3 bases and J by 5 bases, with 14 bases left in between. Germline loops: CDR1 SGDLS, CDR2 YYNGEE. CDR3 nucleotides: TGTGCCAGCAGCGAAGGACAGACGGGGACCGGGGAGCTGTTTTTT. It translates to CASSEGQTGTGELFF.

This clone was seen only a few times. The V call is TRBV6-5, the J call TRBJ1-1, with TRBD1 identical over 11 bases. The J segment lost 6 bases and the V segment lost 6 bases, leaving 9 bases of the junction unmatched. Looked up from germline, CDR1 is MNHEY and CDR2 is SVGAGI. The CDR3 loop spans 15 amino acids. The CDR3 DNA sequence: TGTGCCAGCAGCTCTTTCGGGACAGGGGGACCTGAAGCTTTCTTT. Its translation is CASSSFGTGGPEAFF.

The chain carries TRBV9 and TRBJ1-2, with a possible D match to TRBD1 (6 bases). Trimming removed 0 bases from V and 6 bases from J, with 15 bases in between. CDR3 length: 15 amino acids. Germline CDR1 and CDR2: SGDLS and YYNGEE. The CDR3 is CASSVAPRGRDGYTF. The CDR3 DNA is TGTGCCAGCAGCGTAGCTCCCAGGGGTAGGGATGGCTACACCTTC. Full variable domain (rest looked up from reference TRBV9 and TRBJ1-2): DSGVTQTPKHLITATGQRVTLRCSPRSGDLSVYWYQQSLDQGLQFLIQYYNGEERAKGNILERFSAQQFPDLHSELNLSSLELGDSALYFCASSVAPRGRDGYTFGSGTRLTVV.

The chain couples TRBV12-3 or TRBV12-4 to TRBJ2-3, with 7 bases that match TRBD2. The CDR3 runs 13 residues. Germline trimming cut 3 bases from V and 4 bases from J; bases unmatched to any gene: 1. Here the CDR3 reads CASSLGGADTQYF. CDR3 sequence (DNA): TGTGCCAGCAGTTTGGGGGGGGCAGATACGCAGTATTTT.

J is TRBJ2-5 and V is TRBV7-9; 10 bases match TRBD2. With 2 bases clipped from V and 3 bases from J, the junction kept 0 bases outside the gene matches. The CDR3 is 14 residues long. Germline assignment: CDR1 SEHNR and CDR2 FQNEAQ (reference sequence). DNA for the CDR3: TGTGCCAGCAGCTTAACTAGCGGGAAAGAGACCCAGTACTTC. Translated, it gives CASSLTSGKETQYF.

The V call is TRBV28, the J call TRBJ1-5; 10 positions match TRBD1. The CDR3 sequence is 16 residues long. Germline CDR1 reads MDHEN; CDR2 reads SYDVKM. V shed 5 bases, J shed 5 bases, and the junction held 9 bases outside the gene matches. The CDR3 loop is CASSPGDRGRDQPQHF. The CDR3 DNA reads TGTGCCAGCAGTCCGGGGGACAGGGGAAGGGATCAGCCCCAGCATTTT.

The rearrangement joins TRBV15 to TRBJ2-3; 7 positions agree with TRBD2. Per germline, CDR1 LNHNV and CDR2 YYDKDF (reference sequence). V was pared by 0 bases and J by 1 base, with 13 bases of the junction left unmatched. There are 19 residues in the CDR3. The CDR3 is CATSRDRGFAGAGTDTQYF. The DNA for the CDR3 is TGTGCCACCAGCAGAGATCGGGGGTTCGCGGGAGCTGGCACAGATACGCAGTATTTT.

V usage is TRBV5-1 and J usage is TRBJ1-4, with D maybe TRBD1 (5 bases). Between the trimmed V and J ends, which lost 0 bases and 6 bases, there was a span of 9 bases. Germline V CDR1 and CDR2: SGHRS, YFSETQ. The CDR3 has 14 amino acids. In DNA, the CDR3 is TGCGCCAGCAGCTTGGGGCCAGGGTATGAAAAACTGTTTTTT. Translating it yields CASSLGPGYEKLFF. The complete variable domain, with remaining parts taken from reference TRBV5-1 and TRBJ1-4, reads KAGVTQTPRYLIKTRGQQVTLSCSPISGHRSVSWYQQTPGQGLQFLFEYFSETQRNKGNFPGRFSGRQFSNSRSEMNVSTLELGDSALYLCASSLGPGYEKLFFGSGTQLSVL.

The CDR3 here is CASSKGGWNTEAFF. The CDR3 nucleotides read TGCGCCAGCAGCAAAGGGGGCTGGAACACTGAAGCTTTCTTT. This chain connects TRBV4-3 to TRBJ1-1; TRBD1 matches 7 bases. Losses at the gene ends were 5 bases for V and 1 base for J; bases not matched to a gene: 4. In germline, CDR1 is LGHNA, CDR2 YSLEER. There are 14 residues in the CDR3.

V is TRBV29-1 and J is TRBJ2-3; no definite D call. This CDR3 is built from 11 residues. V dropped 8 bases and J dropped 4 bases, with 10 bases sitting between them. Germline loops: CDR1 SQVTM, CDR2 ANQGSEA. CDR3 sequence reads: CSYYMADTQYF. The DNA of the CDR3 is TGCAGCTATTACATGGCAGATACGCAGTATTTT.

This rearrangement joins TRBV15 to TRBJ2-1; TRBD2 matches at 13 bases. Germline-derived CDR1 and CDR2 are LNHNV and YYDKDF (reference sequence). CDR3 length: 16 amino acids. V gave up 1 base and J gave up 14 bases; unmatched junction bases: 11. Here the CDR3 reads CATSRGTSGSKGLEFF. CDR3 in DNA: TGTGCCACCAGCAGAGGGACTAGCGGGAGTAAGGGTTTGGAGTTCTTC. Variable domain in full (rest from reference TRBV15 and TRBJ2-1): DAMVIQNPRYQVTQFGKPVTLSCSQTLNHNVMYWYQQKSSQAPKLLFHYYDKDFNNEADTPDNFQSRRPNTSFCFLDIRSPGLGDTAMYLCATSRGTSGSKGLEFFGPGTRLTVL.

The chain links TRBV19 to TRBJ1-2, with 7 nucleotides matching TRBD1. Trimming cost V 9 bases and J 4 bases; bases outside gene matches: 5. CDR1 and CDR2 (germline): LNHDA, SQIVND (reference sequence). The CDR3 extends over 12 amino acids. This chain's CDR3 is CASSGQTYGYTF. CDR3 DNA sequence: TGTGCCAGCTCGGGACAGACCTATGGCTACACCTTC.

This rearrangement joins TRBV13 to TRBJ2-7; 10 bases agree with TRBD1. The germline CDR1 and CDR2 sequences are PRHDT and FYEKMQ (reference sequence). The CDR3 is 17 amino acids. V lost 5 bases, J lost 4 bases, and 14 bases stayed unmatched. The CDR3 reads CASSRSLRDRGGYEQYF. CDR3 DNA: TGTGCCAGCAGCCGAAGCCTCCGGGACAGGGGCGGGTACGAGCAGTACTTC. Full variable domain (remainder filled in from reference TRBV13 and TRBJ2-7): AAGVIQSPRHLIKEKRETATLKCYPIPRHDTVYWYQQGPGQDPQFLISFYEKMQSDKGSIPDRFSAQQFSDYHSELNMSSLELGDSALYFCASSRSLRDRGGYEQYFGPGTRLTVT.

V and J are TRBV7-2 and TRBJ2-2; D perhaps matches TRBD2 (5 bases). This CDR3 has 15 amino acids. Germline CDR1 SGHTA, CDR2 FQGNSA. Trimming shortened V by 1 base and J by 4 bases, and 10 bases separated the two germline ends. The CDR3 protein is CASSLVAGGTGELFF. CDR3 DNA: TGTGCCAGCAGCTTAGTGGCCGGAGGCACCGGGGAGCTGTTTTTT.

CDR3 sequence (DNA): TGTGCCACCAGCAGAGGAACAGGGGGCCGTTATGTTGAGCAGTTCTTC. Its protein is CATSRGTGGRYVEQFF. The chain links TRBV15 to TRBJ2-1; 9 bases are shared with TRBD1. CDR3 length: 16 amino acids. Unmatched junction bases numbered 10, after V lost 1 base and J lost 9 bases. Germline V gives CDR1 LNHNV, CDR2 YYDKDF (reference sequence).

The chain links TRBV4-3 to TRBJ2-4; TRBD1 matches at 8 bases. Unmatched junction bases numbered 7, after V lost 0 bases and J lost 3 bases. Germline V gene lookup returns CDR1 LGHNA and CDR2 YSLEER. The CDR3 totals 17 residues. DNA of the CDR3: TGCGCCAGCAGCCAAGATTGGAGACAGGGGCACAAAAACATTCAGTACTTC. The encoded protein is CASSQDWRQGHKNIQYF.